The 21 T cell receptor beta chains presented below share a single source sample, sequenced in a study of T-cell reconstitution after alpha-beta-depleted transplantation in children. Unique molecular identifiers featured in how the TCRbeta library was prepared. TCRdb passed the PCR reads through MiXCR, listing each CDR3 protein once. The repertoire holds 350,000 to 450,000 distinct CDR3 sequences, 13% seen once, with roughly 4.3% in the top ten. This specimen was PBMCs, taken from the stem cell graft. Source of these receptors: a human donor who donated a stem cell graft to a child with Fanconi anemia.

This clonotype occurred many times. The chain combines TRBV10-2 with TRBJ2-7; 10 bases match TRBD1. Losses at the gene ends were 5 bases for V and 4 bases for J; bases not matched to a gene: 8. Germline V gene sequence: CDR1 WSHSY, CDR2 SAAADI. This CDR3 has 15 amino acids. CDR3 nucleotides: TGCGCCAGCAGTAGGACAGGGGGGTTCACATACGAGCAGTACTTC. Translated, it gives CASSRTGGFTYEQYF.

The CDR3 DNA is TGTGCCAGCAGCTTACGACAGGATAATGAAAAACTGTTTTTT. Its protein is CASSLRQDNEKLFF. J is TRBJ1-4 and V is TRBV7-9, with D tentatively TRBD1 (6 bases). CDR1 and CDR2 (germline): SEHNR, FQNEAQ (reference sequence). This CDR3 is 14 amino acids long. V was shortened by 2 bases and J by 4 bases, with 8 bases between the two germline ends.

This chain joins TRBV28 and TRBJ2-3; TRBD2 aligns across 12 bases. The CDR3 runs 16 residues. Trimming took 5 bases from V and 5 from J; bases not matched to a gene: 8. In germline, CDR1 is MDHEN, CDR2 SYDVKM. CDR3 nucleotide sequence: TGTGCCAGCAGTCCCGCTAGCGGGGGGGAAGTAGATACGCAGTATTTT. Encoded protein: CASSPASGGEVDTQYF.

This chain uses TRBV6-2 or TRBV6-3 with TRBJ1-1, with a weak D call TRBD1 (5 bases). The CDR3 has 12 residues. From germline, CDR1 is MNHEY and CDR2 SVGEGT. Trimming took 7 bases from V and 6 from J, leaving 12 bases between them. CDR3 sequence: CASKRTGPEAFF. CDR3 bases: TGTGCCAGCAAGAGAACGGGACCTGAAGCTTTCTTT.

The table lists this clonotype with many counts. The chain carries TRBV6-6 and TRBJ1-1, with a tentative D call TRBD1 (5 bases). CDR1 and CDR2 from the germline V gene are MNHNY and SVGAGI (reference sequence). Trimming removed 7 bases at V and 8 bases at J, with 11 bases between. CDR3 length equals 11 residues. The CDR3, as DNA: TGTGCCAGCACCGGGACTTCCGAAGCTTTCTTT. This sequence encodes CASTGTSEAFF.

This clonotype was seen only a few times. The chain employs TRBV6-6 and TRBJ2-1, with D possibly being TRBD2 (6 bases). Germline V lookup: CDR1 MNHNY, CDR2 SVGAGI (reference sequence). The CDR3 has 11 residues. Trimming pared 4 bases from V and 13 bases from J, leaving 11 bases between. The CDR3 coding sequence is TGTGCCAGCAGTTTCGGGACTTCCCAGTTCTTC. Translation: CASSFGTSQFF.

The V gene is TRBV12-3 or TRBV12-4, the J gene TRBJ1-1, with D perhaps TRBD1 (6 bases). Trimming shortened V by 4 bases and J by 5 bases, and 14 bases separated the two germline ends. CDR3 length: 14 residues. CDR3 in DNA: TGTGCCAGCAGTTCCTCCGACAGGCCGACTGAAGCTTTCTTT. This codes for CASSSSDRPTEAFF.

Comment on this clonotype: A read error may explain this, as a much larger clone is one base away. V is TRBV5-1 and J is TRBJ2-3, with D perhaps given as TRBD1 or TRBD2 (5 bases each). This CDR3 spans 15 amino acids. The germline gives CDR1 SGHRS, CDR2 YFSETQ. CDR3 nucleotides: TGCACCAGCAGAGGTTTAACTGGGACCACAGATACGCAGTATTTT. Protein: CTSRGLTGTTDTQYF.

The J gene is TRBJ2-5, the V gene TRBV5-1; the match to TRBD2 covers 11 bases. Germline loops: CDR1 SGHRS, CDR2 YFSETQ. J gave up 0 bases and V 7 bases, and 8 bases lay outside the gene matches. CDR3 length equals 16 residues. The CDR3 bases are TGCGCCAGCTACGCACTAGCGGGAGCCCACCAAGAGACCCAGTACTTC. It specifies CASYALAGAHQETQYF. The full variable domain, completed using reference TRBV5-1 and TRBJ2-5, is KAGVTQTPRYLIKTRGQQVTLSCSPISGHRSVSWYQQTPGQGLQFLFEYFSETQRNKGNFPGRFSGRQFSNSRSEMNVSTLELGDSALYLCASYALAGAHQETQYFGPGTRLLVL.

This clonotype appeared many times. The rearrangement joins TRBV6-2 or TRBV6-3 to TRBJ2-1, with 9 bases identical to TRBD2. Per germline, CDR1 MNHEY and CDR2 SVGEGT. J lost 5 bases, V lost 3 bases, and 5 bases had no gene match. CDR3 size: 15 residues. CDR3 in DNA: TGTGCCAGCAGTTATCACGCTAGCGGGAACAATGAGCAGTTCTTC. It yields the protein CASSYHASGNNEQFF.

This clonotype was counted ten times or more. CDR3: CASSQDWLAPNNEQFF. The CDR3 DNA sequence: TGCGCCAGCAGCCAAGATTGGCTAGCGCCGAACAATGAGCAGTTCTTC. This chain uses TRBV4-3 with TRBJ2-1, with a tentative D call TRBD2 (6 bases). Germline loops: CDR1 LGHNA, CDR2 YSLEER. The ends were cut back, 0 bases at V and 5 bases at J, with 14 bases in the middle. The CDR3 sequence is 16 residues long.

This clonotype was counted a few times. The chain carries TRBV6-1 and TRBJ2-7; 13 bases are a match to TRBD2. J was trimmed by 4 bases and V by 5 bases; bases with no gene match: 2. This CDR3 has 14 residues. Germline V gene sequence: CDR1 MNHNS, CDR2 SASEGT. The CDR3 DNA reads TGTGCCAGCAGTCGGACTAGCGGGGGATACGAGCAGTACTTC. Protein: CASSRTSGGYEQYF.

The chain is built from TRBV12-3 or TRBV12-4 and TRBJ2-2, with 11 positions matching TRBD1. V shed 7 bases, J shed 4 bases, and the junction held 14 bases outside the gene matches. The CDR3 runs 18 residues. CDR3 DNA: TGTGCCAGCAAAAGGAATCCAGGGGGGACAGGGGGCACCGGGGAGCTGTTTTTT. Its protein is CASKRNPGGTGGTGELFF.

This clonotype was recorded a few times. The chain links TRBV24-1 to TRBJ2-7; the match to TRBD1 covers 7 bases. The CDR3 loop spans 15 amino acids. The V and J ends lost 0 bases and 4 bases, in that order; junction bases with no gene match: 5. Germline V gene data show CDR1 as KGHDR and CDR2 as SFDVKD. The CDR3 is CATSDLLGQLYEQYV. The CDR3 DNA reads TGTGCCACCAGTGATTTGCTGGGACAGCTATACGAGCAGTACGTC.

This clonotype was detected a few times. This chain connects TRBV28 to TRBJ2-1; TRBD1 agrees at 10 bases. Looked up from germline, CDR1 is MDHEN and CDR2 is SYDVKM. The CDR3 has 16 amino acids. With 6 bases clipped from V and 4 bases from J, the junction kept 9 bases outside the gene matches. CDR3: CASSHLGQGEYNEQFF. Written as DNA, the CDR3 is TGTGCCAGCAGCCACCTAGGACAGGGGGAATACAATGAGCAGTTCTTC.

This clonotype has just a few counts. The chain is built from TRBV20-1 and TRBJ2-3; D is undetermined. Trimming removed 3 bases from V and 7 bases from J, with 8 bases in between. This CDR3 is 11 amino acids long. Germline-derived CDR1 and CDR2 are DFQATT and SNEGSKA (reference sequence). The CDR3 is CSARAGNTQYF. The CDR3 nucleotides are TGCAGTGCTAGGGCAGGCAATACGCAGTATTTT.

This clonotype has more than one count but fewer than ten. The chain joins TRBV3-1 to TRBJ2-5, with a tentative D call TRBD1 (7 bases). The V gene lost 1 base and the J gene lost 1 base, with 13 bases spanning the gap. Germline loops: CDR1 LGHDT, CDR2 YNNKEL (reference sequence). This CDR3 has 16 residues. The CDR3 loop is CASSQGSGGLQETQYF. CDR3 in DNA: TGTGCCAGCAGCCAAGGCTCAGGGGGGCTCCAAGAGACCCAGTACTTC.

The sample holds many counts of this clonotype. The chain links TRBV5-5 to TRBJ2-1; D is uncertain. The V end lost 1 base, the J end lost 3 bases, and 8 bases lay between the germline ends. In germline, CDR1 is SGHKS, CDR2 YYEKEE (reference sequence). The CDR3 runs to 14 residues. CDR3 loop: CASSLTFVYNEQFF. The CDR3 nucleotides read TGTGCCAGCAGCTTGACATTCGTCTACAATGAGCAGTTCTTC.

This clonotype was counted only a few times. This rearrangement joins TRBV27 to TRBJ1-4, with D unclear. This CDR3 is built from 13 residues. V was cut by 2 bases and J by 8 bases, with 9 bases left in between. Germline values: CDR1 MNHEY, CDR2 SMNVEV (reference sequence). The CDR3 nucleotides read TGTGCCAGCAGTTTACGACGGCGGGAAAAACTGTTTTTT. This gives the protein CASSLRRREKLFF.

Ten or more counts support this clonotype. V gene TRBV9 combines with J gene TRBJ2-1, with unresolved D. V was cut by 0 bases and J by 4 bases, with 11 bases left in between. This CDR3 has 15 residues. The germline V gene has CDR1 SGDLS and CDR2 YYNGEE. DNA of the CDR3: TGTGCCAGCAGCGTAGACTCAAAGGAGTACAATGAGCAGTTCTTC. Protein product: CASSVDSKEYNEQFF. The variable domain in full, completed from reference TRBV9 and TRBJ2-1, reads DSGVTQTPKHLITATGQRVTLRCSPRSGDLSVYWYQQSLDQGLQFLIQYYNGEERAKGNILERFSAQQFPDLHSELNLSSLELGDSALYFCASSVDSKEYNEQFFGPGTRLTVL.

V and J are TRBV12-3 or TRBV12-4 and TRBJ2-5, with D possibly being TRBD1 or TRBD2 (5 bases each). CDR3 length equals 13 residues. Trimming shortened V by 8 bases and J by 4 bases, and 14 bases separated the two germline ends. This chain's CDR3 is CASRLTGRETQYF. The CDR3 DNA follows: TGTGCCAGCCGCCTAACGGGGCGAGAGACCCAGTACTTC.